This T cell receptor beta chain is drawn from a study of blood T cell repertoires in COVID-19. Study details: The origin of the acute and convalescent COVID-19 samples was the United States, Italy and Spain. The cDNA or gDNA used as material had been derived from T cells, B-cell-depleted T cells, or PBMCs.

Per germline, CDR1 SGHNT and CDR2 YYREEE (reference sequence). Trimming took 4 bases from V and 4 from J, leaving 12 bases between them. This CDR3 spans 13 amino acids. As originally analysed: How many nucleated cells were present was estimated from reference gene primer amplification. TCRdb keeps only in-frame clones here, not all; method: immunoSEQ multiplex PCR. V and J calls and clone size follow that table, whereas D and trimming were derived from the DNA. This table has around 80,000 clones, 88% appearing once. This chain links TRBV5-4 with TRBJ2-7; tentatively, D is TRBD1 (6 bases). This sequence was found in a human donor in a cohort sampled during active COVID-19. The sequencing sample was made of peripheral blood. CDR3 nucleotide sequence: TGTGCCAGCAGCCGGGACAAGGCTTACGAGCAGTACTTC. This encodes CASSRDKAYEQYF.